Below are 22 T cell receptor beta chains sequenced from a single sample in a study of T cell responses to AZD1222 COVID-19 vaccine. Assay used: immunoSEQ multiplex PCR; TCRdb lists only in-frame clones, some missing. This repertoire shows 100,000 to 150,000 clones, approximately 94% found once; its top ten account for over 6.5%. The material sequenced was peripheral blood, taken on day 0 of AZD1222 vaccination. All receptors come from an adult in good health.

The chain employs TRBV3-1 (or the pseudogene TRBV3-2) and TRBJ2-3, with 15 nucleotides matching TRBD2. V lost 0 bases and J lost 6; bases outside the gene matches: 7. The CDR3 consists of 18 residues. Germline V CDR1 and CDR2: LGHDT, YNNKEL (reference sequence). The CDR3 DNA is TGTGCCAGCAGCCAAGACGGACTAGCGGGAGGGCCCATCGATACGCAGTATTTT. Translating gives CASSQDGLAGGPIDTQYF.

The rearrangement joins TRBV10-3 to TRBJ2-7; TRBD2 aligns across 8 bases. This CDR3 region has 17 residues. Germline CDR1 and CDR2: ENHRY and SYGVKD. With 10 bases clipped from V and 0 bases from J, the junction kept 17 bases outside the gene matches. This chain's CDR3 is CATWTEGSGGSSYEQYF. CDR3 DNA sequence: TGTGCCACCTGGACAGAGGGGAGCGGGGGAAGCTCCTACGAGCAGTACTTC.

The V and J genes are TRBV2 and TRBJ1-1; D ambiguous. V lost 8 bases and J lost 0, with 10 bases in between. This CDR3 has 13 residues. Germline loops: CDR1 SNHLY, CDR2 FYNNEI. The CDR3 DNA reads TGTGCCAGCTTTTTTCAGGTGAACACTGAAGCTTTCTTT. It encodes CASFFQVNTEAFF.

This clone is a singleton in its sample. The chain carries TRBV6-2 or TRBV6-3 and TRBJ2-7; 7 bases agree with TRBD1. The germline CDR1 and CDR2 sequences are MNHEY and SVGEGT. The CDR3 is 14 residues long. Trimming at V came to 4 bases and at J to 5 bases, leaving 8 bases not matched to a gene. The CDR3 is CASSSAGGVDEQYF. In DNA form, the CDR3 reads TGTGCCAGCAGTTCGGCAGGGGGTGTCGACGAGCAGTACTTC.

The rearrangement uses TRBV6-1 and TRBJ2-1, with 10 bases fitting TRBD2. This CDR3 is built from 16 residues. J gave up 5 bases and V 6 bases, and 10 bases lay outside the gene matches. Germline-derived CDR1 and CDR2 are MNHNS and SASEGT. CDR3 bases: TGTGCCAGCAGGGAAATCGGGACTAGCGTTAACAATGAGCAGTTCTTC. It yields the protein CASREIGTSVNNEQFF.

In its sample, this clone was seen a few times. This rearrangement joins TRBV29-1 to TRBJ1-2; D is possibly TRBD1 (5 bases). V shed 6 bases and J shed 8 bases, with 19 bases lying between them. Germline V gene sequence: CDR1 SQVTM, CDR2 ANQGSEA. The CDR3 runs to 13 residues. The CDR3 DNA is TGCAGCGTCCAAAGGGGCCCCCTCGAGGGCTACACCTTC. Protein: CSVQRGPLEGYTF.

CDR3 region: CASSEAGQINQPQHF. CDR3 in DNA: TGTGCCAGCAGTGAAGCGGGACAGATCAATCAGCCCCAGCATTTT. The genes are TRBV2 and TRBJ1-5, with 7 bases that match TRBD1. With 0 bases clipped from V and 3 bases from J, the junction kept 2 bases outside the gene matches. CDR1 is SNHLY and CDR2 is FYNNEI in the germline V gene. The CDR3 totals 15 residues.

The chain combines TRBV7-2 with TRBJ1-6; TRBD1 is a possible D gene (6 bases). V was cut by 6 bases and J by 9 bases, with 18 bases left in between. The CDR3 has 15 amino acids. Germline V gene data show CDR1 as SGHTA and CDR2 as FQGNSA. This CDR3 reads CASSIQQGVGSPLHF. In DNA, the CDR3 is TGTGCCAGCAGTATACAACAGGGTGTGGGTTCACCCCTCCACTTT.

The chain joins TRBV3-1 (or the pseudogene TRBV3-2) to TRBJ2-1; TRBD2 matches at 11 bases. Trimming removed 2 bases from V and 7 bases from J; junction bases left unmatched: 10. This CDR3 is built from 17 residues. CDR1 is LGHDT and CDR2 is YNNKEL in the germline V gene (reference sequence). The CDR3 DNA reads as TGTGCCAGCAGCCAAACCCTAGCGGGAGGATTGGGTAATGAGCAGTTCTTC. This sequence encodes CASSQTLAGGLGNEQFF.

This chain connects TRBV7-6 to TRBJ2-3; D may match TRBD1 or TRBD2 (6 bases each). The germline V gene has CDR1 SGHVS and CDR2 FNYEAQ. The ends were cut back, 4 bases at V and 2 bases at J, with 16 bases in the middle. There are 16 residues in the CDR3. The CDR3 nucleotides read TGTGCCAGCAGCTCTAGACGGGGGCGCTACACAGATACGCAGTATTTT. Its translation is CASSSRRGRYTDTQYF.

The genes are TRBV20-1 and TRBJ1-2, with a tentative D call TRBD1 (5 bases). The V end lost 6 bases, the J end lost 7 bases, and 12 bases lay between the germline ends. The CDR3 sequence is 11 residues long. Looked up from germline, CDR1 is DFQATT and CDR2 is SNEGSKA (reference sequence). The CDR3: CSAGSGFGYTF. The CDR3 coding sequence is TGCAGTGCCGGCTCAGGGTTTGGCTACACCTTC.

This sequence joins TRBV30 and TRBJ2-5; D gene uncertain. Between the trimmed V and J ends, which lost 6 bases and 4 bases, there was a span of 9 bases. The CDR3 has 11 residues. Per germline, CDR1 GTSNPN and CDR2 SVGIG (reference sequence). Here the CDR3 reads CACRHGETQYF. The CDR3 nucleotides read TGTGCCTGCAGACACGGAGAGACCCAGTACTTC.

The chain employs TRBV7-2 and TRBJ1-4; unclear D gene. The V end lost 4 bases, the J end lost 8 bases, and 14 bases lay between the germline ends. Germline V lookup: CDR1 SGHTA, CDR2 FQGNSA. This CDR3 spans 14 amino acids. CDR3 amino acids: CASSSGPFGEKLFF. CDR3 coding DNA: TGTGCCAGCAGCTCCGGGCCCTTTGGAGAAAAACTGTTTTTT.

The rearrangement joins TRBV7-2 to TRBJ1-1, with D perhaps TRBD1 (5 bases). CDR1 is SGHTA and CDR2 is FQGNSA in the germline V gene. This CDR3 region has 13 residues. The germline V and J ends were trimmed by 5 bases and 1 base, with 8 bases remaining between them. As DNA, the CDR3 is TGTGCCAGCAGCCAGCAGGGGAACACTGAAGCTTTCTTT. It encodes CASSQQGNTEAFF.

The chain links TRBV19 to TRBJ1-3; D call uncertain. The ends were cut back, 2 bases at V and 1 base at J, with 15 bases in the middle. There are 17 residues in the CDR3. Germline V lookup: CDR1 LNHDA, CDR2 SQIVND (reference sequence). The DNA of the CDR3 is TGTGCCAGTAGTATATCCACACCGGCGGGGTCTGGAAACACCATATATTTT. It translates to CASSISTPAGSGNTIYF.

The chain recombines TRBV9 with TRBJ2-3; D is possibly TRBD2 (7 bases). Germline V gene sequence: CDR1 SGDLS, CDR2 YYNGEE. The CDR3 sequence is 15 residues long. Trimming removed 4 bases from V and 3 bases from J, with 15 bases in between. Written as DNA, the CDR3 is TGTGCCAGCAGCAGAGGGGGGGGCTCTACAGATACGCAGTATTTT. Protein sequence: CASSRGGGSTDTQYF. Full variable domain (outside the CDR3, taken from reference TRBV9 and TRBJ2-3): DSGVTQTPKHLITATGQRVTLRCSPRSGDLSVYWYQQSLDQGLQFLIQYYNGEERAKGNILERFSAQQFPDLHSELNLSSLELGDSALYFCASSRGGGSTDTQYFGPGTRLTVL.

This chain connects TRBV6-5 to TRBJ2-1, with TRBD2 matching 12 bases. The CDR3 totals 15 residues. Germline values: CDR1 MNHEY, CDR2 SVGAGI. Trimming took 5 bases from V and 4 from J; bases not matched to a gene: 3. In nucleotides, the CDR3 is TGTGCCAGCAGTCTTACTAGCGGGAGGTACAATGAGCAGTTCTTC. Translation: CASSLTSGRYNEQFF.

A single count supports this clone. The rearrangement links TRBV2 to TRBJ1-5, with 9 nucleotides matching TRBD1. Germline V gives CDR1 SNHLY, CDR2 FYNNEI. Trimming at V came to 5 bases and at J to 0 bases, leaving 11 bases not matched to a gene. The CDR3 is 18 residues long. The CDR3, as DNA: TGTGCCAGCAGTTTCGACAGGGGGGGAAGTTATAGCAATCAGCCCCAGCATTTT. Translated: CASSFDRGGSYSNQPQHF.

The gene calls are TRBV28 and TRBJ1-1; tentatively, D is TRBD1 (6 bases). V lost 6 bases to trimming and J lost 4 bases, with 15 bases between them. The CDR3 totals 14 residues. The germline CDR1 and CDR2 sequences are MDHEN and SYDVKM. CDR3 sequence reads: CASSRTGQTTEAFF. Written as DNA, the CDR3 is TGTGCCAGCAGCCGCACAGGGCAGACCACTGAAGCTTTCTTT.

CDR3 sequence reads: CASSTIGGEETQYF. In DNA form, the CDR3 reads TGTGCCAGCTCCACCATCGGGGGGGAGGAGACCCAGTACTTC. The genes are TRBV18 and TRBJ2-5; 8 positions agree with TRBD2. The germline V gene has CDR1 KGHSH and CDR2 LQKENI. The ends lost 6 bases at V and 5 bases at J; junction bases unmatched: 8. This CDR3 has 14 residues.

The chain joins TRBV6-6 to TRBJ1-3; D perhaps matches TRBD1 (5 bases). From germline, CDR1 is MNHNY and CDR2 SVGAGI (reference sequence). The CDR3 extends over 16 amino acids. V lost 7 bases, J lost 1 base, and 17 bases lay in between. CDR3 in amino acids: CASNPGTAESGNTIYF. The CDR3 bases are TGTGCCAGCAATCCCGGGACCGCGGAATCTGGAAACACCATATATTTT.

The rearrangement joins TRBV28 to TRBJ2-4, with D tentatively TRBD2 (5 bases). CDR1 and CDR2 (germline): MDHEN, SYDVKM. Trimming cost V 6 bases and J 5 bases, with 14 bases left between them. The length of the CDR3 is 14 residues. The CDR3 DNA reads TGTGCCAGCAGCCCGCGGACTGCCCAAAACATTCAGTACTTC. Protein sequence: CASSPRTAQNIQYF.